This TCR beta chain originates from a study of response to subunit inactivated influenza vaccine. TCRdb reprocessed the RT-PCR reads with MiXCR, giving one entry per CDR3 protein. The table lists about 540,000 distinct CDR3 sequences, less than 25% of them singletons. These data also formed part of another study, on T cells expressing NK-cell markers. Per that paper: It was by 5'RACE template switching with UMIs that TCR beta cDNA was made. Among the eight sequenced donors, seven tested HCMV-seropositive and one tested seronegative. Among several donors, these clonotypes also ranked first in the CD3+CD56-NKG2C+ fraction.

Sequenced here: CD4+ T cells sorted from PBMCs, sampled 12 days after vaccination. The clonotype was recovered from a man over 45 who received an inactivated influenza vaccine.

The DNA of the CDR3 is TGTGCCAGCAGCCACGCAGGGGTGCCCTACGAGCAGTACTTC. The encoded protein is CASSHAGVPYEQYF. The rearrangement links TRBV3-1 to TRBJ2-7, with a possible D match to TRBD1 (6 bases). Germline CDR1 and CDR2: LGHDT and YNNKEL (reference sequence). V lost 3 bases and J lost 2, with 11 bases in between. This CDR3 has 14 residues.